Listed below are T cell receptor beta chains from one sample, sequenced in a study of shared clonotypes between healthy human individuals. The assay was immunoSEQ multiplex PCR, and TCRdb's table has in-frame clones only and misses some. The data show hundreds of thousands of clones, with roughly 95% seen just once and 0.09% to 0.13% held by the top ten. The sequenced sample was naive CD8+ T cells sorted from blood. Every receptor here comes from a woman under 40 in good health. CDR3s include the opening cysteine and the closing phenylalanine or tryptophan. A D gene is named only where the DNA matches it firmly. Clone size, where shown, is once, few, many, or a class for clones that have expanded.

d_gene	abundance	j_gene	v_gene	CDR3aa	CDR3nt
NA	once	TRBJ2-3	TRBV15	CATSREGIAELSTDTQYF	TGTGCCACCAGCAGAGAGGGAATAGCGGAACTCAGCACAGATACGCAGTATTTT
NA	NA	TRBJ1-1	TRBV6-5	CASSPAGPTEAFF	TGTGCCAGCAGCCCCGCGGGCCCCACTGAAGCTTTCTTT
TRBD2	NA	TRBJ2-1	TRBV7-8	CASSRTSGSLNEQFF	TGTGCCAGCAGCCGGACTAGCGGGAGTCTCAATGAGCAGTTCTTC
NA	once	TRBJ2-7	TRBV27	CASSSTGTPTEQYF	TGTGCCAGCAGTTCTACCGGGACCCCGACTGAGCAGTACTTC
NA	NA	TRBJ1-2	TRBV4-2	CASSQGPQNYGYTF	TGTGCCAGCAGCCAAGGCCCGCAAAACTATGGCTACACCTTC
NA	NA	TRBJ2-7	TRBV29-1	CSVEDRGKAGTSETYEQYF	TGCAGCGTTGAGGACAGGGGCAAGGCCGGGACTAGCGAGACCTACGAGCAGTACTTC
NA	NA	TRBJ2-1	TRBV7-9	CVSEGDGPNEQFF	TGTGTAAGCGAAGGTGACGGCCCCAATGAGCAGTTCTTC
NA	NA	TRBJ2-3	TRBV29-1	CSVSTISTDTQYF	TGCAGCGTATCGACCATTAGCACAGATACGCAGTATTTT
TRBD1	NA	TRBJ2-7	TRBV14	CASSRQGSSYEQYF	TGTGCCAGCAGCCGACAGGGGAGCTCCTACGAGCAGTACTTC
NA	NA	TRBJ2-1	TRBV2	CASSETQGPNLGHNEQFF	TGTGCCAGCAGTGAAACGCAAGGGCCCAATCTCGGCCACAATGAGCAGTTCTTC
TRBD1	NA	TRBJ1-1	TRBV5-8	CASSSRTGKTEAFF	TGTGCCAGCAGCTCACGGACAGGGAAAACTGAAGCTTTCTTT
NA	NA	TRBJ2-3	TRBV19	CASSIGGGVDTQYF	TGTGCCAGTAGTATAGGAGGGGGAGTAGATACGCAGTATTTT
NA	NA	TRBJ1-2	TRBV11-3	CASSLVFWGGSFASKHGYTF	TGTGCCAGCAGCTTAGTCTTTTGGGGTGGCAGTTTTGCAAGCAAGCATGGCTACACCTTC
NA	NA	TRBJ2-5	TRBV28	CASTADQETQYF	TGTGCCAGCACGGCAGACCAAGAGACCCAGTACTTC
TRBD2	NA	TRBJ2-1	TRBV15	CATSSSGSARNEQFF	TGTGCCACCAGCTCTAGCGGGAGCGCAAGGAATGAGCAGTTCTTC
NA	NA	TRBJ2-2	TRBV7-9	CASSDQAGELFF	TGTGCCAGCAGCGATCAAGCCGGGGAGCTGTTTTTT
NA	once	TRBJ1-5	TRBV27	CASSVIGGDQPQHF	TGTGCCAGCAGTGTTATTGGTGGGGATCAGCCCCAGCATTTT
NA	NA	TRBJ2-6	TRBV28	CASSLGSSGANVLTF	TGTGCCAGCAGTTTAGGGAGCTCTGGGGCCAACGTCCTGACTTTC
NA	NA	TRBJ1-2	TRBV29-1	CSVEGGATLSYGYTF	TGCAGCGTTGAAGGCGGGGCCACCCTAAGCTATGGCTACACCTTC
NA	NA	TRBJ2-1	TRBV7-7	CASSPSRYNEQFF	TGTGCCAGCAGCCCTTCAAGATACAATGAGCAGTTCTTC
NA	NA	TRBJ2-3	TRBV7-9	CASSPQGRRKGTDTQYF	TGTGCCAGCAGCCCCCAGGGACGAAGAAAAGGAACAGATACGCAGTATTTT
TRBD2	NA	TRBJ2-3	TRBV13	CASSSPGGADTQYF	TGTGCCAGCAGCTCCCCCGGGGGGGCAGATACGCAGTATTTT
NA	NA	TRBJ2-7	TRBV13	CASSLGLAGAPHEQYF	TGTGCCAGCAGCTTAGGCCTGGCGGGGGCCCCCCACGAGCAGTACTTC
TRBD1	NA	TRBJ1-4	TRBV11-3	CASSFKGAVGEKLFF	TGTGCCAGCAGCTTCAAGGGGGCAGTGGGTGAAAAACTGTTTTTT
NA	NA	TRBJ2-3	TRBV9	CASSPQRNTDTQYF	TGTGCCAGCAGCCCCCAGCGAAACACAGATACGCAGTATTTT
NA	NA	TRBJ1-5	TRBV2	CASDGEAHQPQHF	TGTGCCAGCGACGGCGAAGCTCATCAGCCCCAGCATTTT
NA	NA	TRBJ2-2	TRBV18	CASSLDAGELFF	TGTGCCAGCTCACTAGACGCCGGGGAGCTGTTTTTT
NA	NA	TRBJ2-7	TRBV27	CASSLNSPYEQYF	TGTGCCAGCAGTTTGAACAGTCCCTACGAGCAGTACTTC
NA	NA	TRBJ2-7	TRBV7-9	CAWGVGVAGTYEQYF	TGTGCCTGGGGAGTCGGGGTGGCGGGAACCTACGAGCAGTACTTC
NA	NA	TRBJ1-5	TRBV2	CASRNRVGNQPQHF	TGTGCCAGCAGAAACAGGGTCGGCAATCAGCCCCAGCATTTT
NA	NA	TRBJ2-2	TRBV11-1	CASSKGAGELFF	TGTGCCAGCAGCAAGGGAGCTGGGGAGCTGTTTTTT
TRBD1	few	TRBJ1-5	TRBV19	CASSRTGQGANQPQHF	TGTGCCAGTAGTCGGACGGGACAGGGAGCCAATCAGCCCCAGCATTTT
NA	NA	TRBJ2-7	TRBV29-1	CSVGVSPYEQYF	TGCAGCGTTGGGGTCTCCCCCTACGAGCAGTACTTC
NA	NA	TRBJ1-2	TRBV9	CASSVGRGPFYGYTF	TGTGCCAGCAGCGTAGGCCGAGGCCCTTTCTATGGCTACACCTTC
TRBD1	few	TRBJ2-7	TRBV28	CAARDSSYEQYF	TGTGCCGCCCGGGACAGCTCCTACGAGCAGTACTTC
NA	NA	TRBJ2-2	TRBV11-2	CASGTGSVTGELFF	TGTGCCAGCGGGACCGGCTCCGTTACGGGGGAGCTGTTTTTT
TRBD1	NA	TRBJ1-4	TRBV6-5	CASSPGTGDEKLFF	TGTGCCAGCAGCCCCGGGACAGGGGATGAAAAACTGTTTTTT